This T cell receptor beta chain was recovered during a study of T cells after yellow fever vaccination. A single record per CDR3 protein comes from TCRdb applying MiXCR to the 5' RACE reads. The data show more than 95,000 distinct CDR3 sequences, 7.5% to 10% seen once. A word on this clonotype: Its target is not known.

Study-level points and caveats: The secondary T-cell response peaked on day 5, not day 15, but was weaker.

The specimen comprised CD8+ T cells sorted from PBMCs, sampled on the day of the yellow fever booster vaccination. This clonotype was obtained from a man younger than 35 who received the YFV17D yellow fever vaccine.

The CDR3 sequence: CSVRGTQGNTIYF. CDR3 in DNA: TGCAGCGTGAGGGGGACCCAAGGAAACACCATATATTTT. V gene TRBV29-1 combines with J gene TRBJ1-3; D is perhaps TRBD1 (6 bases). CDR1 is SQVTM, CDR2 ANQGSEA, per germline. The CDR3 extends over 13 amino acids. V was shortened by 6 bases and J by 4 bases, with 13 bases between the two germline ends.